This T cell receptor (beta chain) was recovered during a study of Graves' ophthalmopathy and Graves' hyperthyroidism. Study context: The study drew peripheral blood at initial diagnosis, before any treatment. Points from the study as a whole: Most expanded clonotypes from thyroid (those above 0.001 frequency) were also found in blood. The model predicted progression of ophthalmopathy with a sensitivity of just over 70%, and its specificity was about 73%.

Ten or more counts support this clonotype. Its specificity is unknown. J lost 0 bases, V lost 5 bases, and 8 bases had no gene match. The germline gives CDR1 DFQATT, CDR2 SNEGSKA (reference sequence). CDR3 length equals 16 residues. Isolation of PBMCs was performed using 9 to 10 ml of fresh peripheral blood. RNA served as the template for amplifying TCR beta CDR3 regions. The authors performed first-round RT-PCR with HTBI primers and then a second-round multiplex PCR. One entry per CDR3 protein, called by TCRdb with MiXCR from the multiplex PCR reads. There are about 180,000 distinct CDR3 sequences in the sample; about 40% occur only once, and about 5.8% lies in the top ten.

The receptor was isolated from a woman aged 40-49 years with Graves' ophthalmopathy. Source material: peripheral blood. The V call is TRBV20-1, the J call TRBJ2-4, with TRBD1 identical over 9 bases. The CDR3 region has the DNA TGCAGTGCTTCGGGACAGGGCCTTTTAGCCAAAAACATTCAGTACTTC. It codes for CSASGQGLLAKNIQYF.